The rows below give T cell receptor beta chains drawn from one sample of a study of shared clonotypes between healthy human individuals. The table came from immunoSEQ multiplex PCR; TCRdb's copy has only in-frame clones and leaves some out. The repertoire holds about 1.1 million clones, approximately 80% seen once, with more than 0.55% in the top ten. The sequenced sample was memory CD4+ T cells from PBMCs. These receptors originate from a man aged 18 to 29 in good health. Some clones in this sample may be carry-over from other donors' samples. CDR3s include the opening cysteine and the closing phenylalanine or tryptophan. The order of the fields is J gene, clone size, V gene, D gene, CDR3 DNA, CDR3 protein. A D gene is named only where the DNA matches it firmly. Not every row has a clone size; where given, it reads once, few, many or a size class.

>TRBJ2-2|-|TRBV11-2|-
TGTGCCAGCAGCTTAGGGGGGCCCCGGGAGCTGTTTTTT
CASSLGGPRELFF
>TRBJ2-7|-|TRBV9|-
TGTGCCAGCAGCGTAGGGGTGGGTAGTCCCTACGAGCAGTACTTC
CASSVGVGSPYEQYF
>TRBJ2-7|-|TRBV30|TRBD1
TGTGCCTGGGGACAGGGTTACGAGCAGTACTTC
CAWGQGYEQYF
>TRBJ2-3|-|TRBV7-9|-
TGTGCCAGCAGCCTATTAGCGATGAGCACAGATACGCAGTATTTT
CASSLLAMSTDTQYF
>TRBJ2-7|-|TRBV27|-
TGTGCCAGCAGTTTACTAGGGGAGGATTTCTACGAGCAGTACTTC
CASSLLGEDFYEQYF
>TRBJ1-4|-|TRBV5-6|TRBD1
TGTGCCAGCAGCTTGGCCGGACAGGGTGGAGAAAAACTGTTTTTT
CASSLAGQGGEKLFF
>TRBJ2-1|-|TRBV5-1|-
TGCGCCAGCAGCGTGATTGGGAACTCAGCTGGCGACAATGAGCAGTTCTTC
CASSVIGNSAGDNEQFF
>TRBJ2-1|-|TRBV7-9|-
TGTGCCAGCAGCTTAGTCGGGGGCGTTTACAATGAGCAGTTCTTC
CASSLVGGVYNEQFF
>TRBJ2-1|-|TRBV9|-
TGTGCCAGCAGCGTTGATCAGCGGTCCTACTACAATGAGCAGTTCTTC
CASSVDQRSYYNEQFF
>TRBJ1-1|-|TRBV6-1|TRBD1
TGTGCCAGCAGCGCCGGGACAGGAACTGAAGCTTTCTTT
CASSAGTGTEAFF
>TRBJ2-5|-|TRBV6-6|-
TGTGCCAGCAGAGGGGGAACCCAAGAGACCCAGTACTTC
CASRGGTQETQYF
>TRBJ2-6|once|TRBV19|-
TGTGCCAGTAGTATAAAGCGCTCTGGGGCCAACGTCCTGACTTTC
CASSIKRSGANVLTF
>TRBJ2-3|-|TRBV27|TRBD2
TGTGCCAGCTATTCCCCCCAGCGGGAGGGCACAGATACGCAGTATTTT
CASYSPQREGTDTQYF